This T cell receptor beta chain was retrieved from a study of blood T cell repertoires in COVID-19. Study as a whole: Acute-phase and convalescent COVID-19 samples originated in the United States, Italy and Spain. The analysed material was cDNA or gDNA that came from T cells, B-cell-depleted T cells, or PBMCs.

Between the trimmed V and J ends, which lost 5 bases and 5 bases, there was a span of 21 bases. CDR3 length: 16 residues. CDR1 is LNHDA and CDR2 is SQIVND in the germline V gene (reference sequence). The authors' processing: From reference gene primer amplification, estimates of nucleated cell counts were derived. Libraries were prepared by immunoSEQ multiplex PCR; TCRdb keeps only in-frame clonotypes and omits some of them. Clone size and the V and J calls come from that table; the DNA yielded D and trimming. The sample yields around 22,000 clones, about 90% seen once. The rearrangement links TRBV19 to TRBJ1-1; D perhaps matches TRBD1 (6 bases). The receptor's source is a woman between 65 and 79 years old with active COVID-19. The sample was peripheral blood. DNA for the CDR3: TGTGCCAGTAGTTTCCTGACAGGTATGATCTCTACTGAAGCTTTCTTT. It encodes CASSFLTGMISTEAFF.